Shown below are 31 T cell receptor beta chains from a single sample sequenced in a study of vaccination and CD4 T cells after COVID-19. TCRdb processed the PCR reads anew with MiXCR; each CDR3 protein has one entry. The data hold approximately 30,000 distinct CDR3 sequences, with roughly 51% observed a single time. Time point of the sample: late sampling 161 to 241 days after vaccination in a few convalescent patients. Sequenced here: CD4+ T cells from blood, sampled about 7 months after SARS-CoV-2 vaccination. These receptors originate from a human donor who had recovered from COVID-19.

A few counts support this clonotype. The gene calls are TRBV7-9 and TRBJ1-2; D call uncertain. The CDR3 runs to 14 residues. Germline CDR1 is SEHNR and CDR2 is FQNEAQ (reference sequence). V was clipped by 3 bases and J by 3 bases, with 11 bases between them. The CDR3 loop reads CASSFQSSDYGYTF. The CDR3 DNA reads as TGTGCCAGCAGCTTCCAATCCTCGGACTATGGCTACACCTTC.

The V gene is TRBV11-1, the J gene TRBJ2-2; D remains unclear. There are 13 residues in the CDR3. Germline V gene data show CDR1 as SGHAT and CDR2 as FQDESV (reference sequence). V was trimmed by 7 bases and J by 3 bases, leaving 9 bases between them. Here the CDR3 reads CASTMGYTGELFF. DNA of the CDR3: TGTGCCAGCACCATGGGGTACACCGGGGAGCTGTTTTTT. Full variable domain (rest looked up from reference TRBV11-1 and TRBJ2-2): EAEVAQSPRYKITEKSQAVAFWCDPISGHATLYWYRQILGQGPELLVQFQDESVVDDSQLPKDRFSAERLKGVDSTLKIQPAELGDSAMYLCASTMGYTGELFFGEGSRLTVL.

The chain recombines TRBV30 with TRBJ2-3; 8 positions match TRBD2. V shed 1 base, J shed 0 bases, and the junction held 3 bases outside the gene matches. Germline CDR1 is GTSNPN and CDR2 is SVGIG (reference sequence). The CDR3 has 15 amino acids. This chain's CDR3 is CAWSGLAISTDTQYF. In DNA, the CDR3 is TGTGCCTGGAGTGGACTAGCGATTAGCACAGATACGCAGTATTTT. The full variable domain, in which reference TRBV30 and TRBJ2-3 provide the parts outside the CDR3, is SQTIHQWPATLVQPVGSPLSLECTVEGTSNPNLYWYRQAAGRGLQLLFYSVGIGQISSEVPQNLSASRPQDRQFILSSKKLLLSDSGFYLCAWSGLAISTDTQYFGPGTRLTVL.

This clonotype has only a few counts. This chain links TRBV6-5 with TRBJ1-5; D gene unclear. CDR1 is MNHEY and CDR2 is SVGAGI in the germline V gene. V was trimmed by 3 bases and J by 2 bases, leaving 8 bases between them. CDR3 length: 14 residues. In DNA form, the CDR3 reads TGTGCCAGCAGTTATTCGGCGGGCAATCAGCCCCAGCATTTT. The encoded protein is CASSYSAGNQPQHF.

This clonotype was observed a few times. This chain uses TRBV15 with TRBJ1-2, with unresolved D. Germline CDR1 reads LNHNV; CDR2 reads YYDKDF (reference sequence). The CDR3 is made up of 13 amino acids. With 0 bases removed from V and 4 bases from J, the gap between germline ends came to 6 bases. DNA of the CDR3: TGTGCCACCAGCAGAGACGCAGGCTATGGCTACACCTTC. This sequence encodes CATSRDAGYGYTF.

The chain carries TRBV28 and TRBJ2-5, with 10 bases aligning to TRBD2. V lost 5 bases, J lost 1 base, and 10 bases stayed unmatched. The germline CDR1 and CDR2 sequences are MDHEN and SYDVKM. The length of the CDR3 is 17 residues. The CDR3 here is CASSAFKAGGIQETQYF. In DNA form, the CDR3 reads TGTGCCAGCAGTGCCTTTAAAGCGGGAGGGATCCAAGAGACCCAGTACTTC.

V is TRBV6-1 and J is TRBJ2-1, with a possible D match to TRBD2 (7 bases). Germline assignment: CDR1 MNHNS and CDR2 SASEGT. The CDR3 loop spans 13 amino acids. V was trimmed by 8 bases and J by 3 bases, leaving 11 bases between them. CDR3 residues: CASGGGVYNEQFF. The CDR3 region has the DNA TGTGCCAGCGGAGGGGGGGTCTACAATGAGCAGTTCTTC.

CDR3 loop: CSARDGQGGNSPLHF. CDR3 in DNA: TGCAGTGCTAGAGATGGACAGGGAGGAAATTCACCCCTCCACTTT. This chain connects TRBV20-1 to TRBJ1-6; 8 bases line up with TRBD1. Trimming removed 0 bases from V and 7 bases from J; junction bases left unmatched: 5. CDR3 length equals 15 residues. The V gene's germline CDR1 is DFQATT and CDR2 SNEGSKA (reference sequence).

The table lists this clonotype with a few counts. The J gene is TRBJ2-3, the V gene TRBV2; 7 bases line up with TRBD2. The V gene's germline CDR1 is SNHLY and CDR2 FYNNEI. CDR3 length equals 15 residues. Trimming cost V 2 bases and J 2 bases; bases outside gene matches: 4. The CDR3 region has the DNA TGTGCCAGCAGTGAACGGCTAGCGGACACAGATACGCAGTATTTT. This gives the protein CASSERLADTDTQYF.

This clonotype was seen more than once but under ten times. The CDR3: CASSEASTFNQPQHF. CDR3 bases: TGTGCCAGCAGTGAAGCTAGTACGTTCAATCAGCCCCAGCATTTT. The chain employs TRBV6-1 and TRBJ1-5; D is unclear. The CDR3 sequence is 15 residues long. The V end was cut by 0 bases, the J end by 3 bases, with 9 bases between. Per germline, CDR1 MNHNS and CDR2 SASEGT.

The V gene is TRBV20-1, the J gene TRBJ2-7; D is possibly TRBD1 (6 bases). Deletions cut 5 bases from V and 3 bases from J, with 20 bases between. This CDR3 contains 15 residues. Germline CDR1 is DFQATT and CDR2 is SNEGSKA (reference sequence). The CDR3 spells CSAHTLRDTDYEQYF. DNA of the CDR3: TGCAGTGCTCACACTCTCCGGGACACCGACTACGAGCAGTACTTC.

This chain connects TRBV23-1 to TRBJ2-1, with 12 positions matching TRBD2. TRBV23-1 is noted as an ORF with a role that remains uncertain. The CDR3 runs 17 residues. The ends lost 7 bases at V and 0 bases at J; junction bases unmatched: 7. CDR3 protein: CASNRLAGESSYNEQFF. As DNA, the CDR3 is TGCGCCAGCAACCGACTAGCGGGGGAGAGCTCCTACAATGAGCAGTTCTTC.

This clonotype has just one count. The chain recombines TRBV29-1 with TRBJ2-2, with D possibly TRBD2 on 5 matching bases. Deletions cut 3 bases from V and 1 base from J, with 6 bases between. Germline V CDR1 and CDR2: SQVTM, ANQGSEA. The length of the CDR3 is 13 residues. The CDR3 DNA follows: TGCAGCGTTGACCGGGAGAACACCGGGGAGCTGTTTTTT. As protein: CSVDRENTGELFF.

The V call is TRBV29-1, the J call TRBJ2-5; D is uncertain. CDR1 and CDR2 from the germline V gene are SQVTM and ANQGSEA. This CDR3 has 12 residues. The V end lost 4 bases, the J end lost 2 bases, and 8 bases lay between the germline ends. The CDR3 spells CSVGREQETQYF. The CDR3 DNA sequence: TGCAGCGTTGGGAGAGAGCAAGAGACCCAGTACTTC.

The rearrangement uses TRBV24-1 and TRBJ2-5; 8 nucleotides match TRBD2. CDR1 is KGHDR, CDR2 SFDVKD, per germline. Trimming cost V 6 bases and J 1 base; bases outside gene matches: 9. The CDR3 runs to 16 residues. The CDR3 nucleotides are TGTGCCACCAGTACCGAGCGGGGGAATACCCAAGAGACCCAGTACTTC. Translated: CATSTERGNTQETQYF.

J is TRBJ2-6 and V is TRBV15; D call uncertain. Trimming took 0 bases from V and 0 from J, leaving 0 bases between them. This CDR3 region has 14 residues. Germline lookup yields CDR1 LNHNV and CDR2 YYDKDF (reference sequence). The CDR3 sequence: CATSRDSGANVLTF. The CDR3 DNA sequence: TGTGCCACCAGCAGAGACTCTGGGGCCAACGTCCTGACTTTC. The variable domain in full, completed from reference TRBV15 and TRBJ2-6, reads DAMVIQNPRYQVTQFGKPVTLSCSQTLNHNVMYWYQQKSSQAPKLLFHYYDKDFNNEADTPDNFQSRRPNTSFCFLDIRSPGLGDTAMYLCATSRDSGANVLTFGAGSRLTVL.

The chain is built from TRBV27 and TRBJ2-7; D not resolved. V was clipped by 0 bases and J by 4 bases, with 10 bases between them. This CDR3 region has 14 residues. Per germline, CDR1 MNHEY and CDR2 SMNVEV (reference sequence). The CDR3 spells CASSLSAQSYEQYF. The CDR3, as DNA: TGTGCCAGCAGTTTATCTGCCCAGTCTTACGAGCAGTACTTC.

The chain couples TRBV24-1 to TRBJ2-1; 8 bases are shared with TRBD2. Trimming took 9 bases from V and 4 from J; bases not matched to a gene: 7. The CDR3 length is 14 residues. CDR1 and CDR2 from the germline V gene are KGHDR and SFDVKD. CDR3: CATAGGPNYNEQFF. Written as DNA, the CDR3 is TGTGCCACCGCGGGAGGACCCAATTACAATGAGCAGTTCTTC.

V is TRBV12-3 or TRBV12-4 and J is TRBJ1-6; D remains ambiguous. V was clipped by 3 bases and J by 9 bases, with 3 bases between them. The CDR3 is 11 residues long. In nucleotides, the CDR3 is TGTGCCAGCAGTTTTGGTTCACCCCTCCACTTT. Protein sequence: CASSFGSPLHF.

The chain couples TRBV27 to TRBJ2-7, with D hard to call. The CDR3 sequence is 15 residues long. Germline V gene data show CDR1 as MNHEY and CDR2 as SMNVEV (reference sequence). Trimming shortened V by 3 bases and J by 4 bases, and 16 bases separated the two germline ends. CDR3 DNA sequence: TGTGCCAGCAGTTTCCTTGGACCCGAAAAATACGAGCAGTACTTC. Translating gives CASSFLGPEKYEQYF.

J is TRBJ1-5 and V is TRBV28; D call uncertain. Deletions cut 7 bases from V and 6 bases from J, with 10 bases between. CDR1 MDHEN and CDR2 SYDVKM come from the germline V gene. This CDR3 spans 12 amino acids. CDR3 coding DNA: TGTGCCAGCACCCGGGTACCTCAGCCCCAGCATTTT. This sequence encodes CASTRVPQPQHF.

The chain uses TRBV30 and TRBJ2-1; D gene ambiguous. The V gene's germline CDR1 is GTSNPN and CDR2 SVGIG (reference sequence). The CDR3 spans 15 residues. V was trimmed by 1 base and J by 4 bases, leaving 14 bases between them. The CDR3, as DNA: TGTGCCTGGAGTGGGTTTGGGCCCCTTTACAATGAGCAGTTCTTC. Its protein product is CAWSGFGPLYNEQFF.

The chain combines TRBV15 with TRBJ2-1, with no clear D. V dropped 0 bases and J dropped 6 bases, with 9 bases sitting between them. CDR1 and CDR2 (germline): LNHNV, YYDKDF (reference sequence). The CDR3 has 14 residues. The CDR3 loop is CATSRDPGPNEQFF. The CDR3, as DNA: TGTGCCACCAGCAGAGATCCCGGCCCCAATGAGCAGTTCTTC.

The chain links TRBV7-9 to TRBJ2-3, with D uncertain. From germline, CDR1 is SEHNR and CDR2 FQNEAQ (reference sequence). V gave up 2 bases and J gave up 0 bases, with 12 bases separating them. The length of the CDR3 is 16 residues. DNA for the CDR3: TGTGCCAGCAGCTTAATTGGCCTTTCTAGCACAGATACGCAGTATTTT. The encoded protein is CASSLIGLSSTDTQYF.

The chain links TRBV5-4 to TRBJ2-2; maybe TRBD2 (5 bases). Trimming left V 3 bases short and J 2 bases short, with 8 bases between. The CDR3 spans 14 residues. Germline V gene data show CDR1 as SGHNT and CDR2 as YYREEE (reference sequence). In nucleotides, the CDR3 is TGTGCCAGCAGCTACTGGACTAACACCGGGGAGCTGTTTTTT. Protein: CASSYWTNTGELFF.

V and J are TRBV7-2 and TRBJ1-1, with D uncertain. CDR1 is SGHTA and CDR2 is FQGNSA in the germline V gene. This CDR3 contains 13 residues. Trimming shortened V by 3 bases and J by 4 bases, and 9 bases separated the two germline ends. The CDR3 is CASSFGEGTEAFF. In DNA form, the CDR3 reads TGTGCCAGCAGCTTCGGGGAGGGCACTGAAGCTTTCTTT.

The V gene is TRBV10-3, the J gene TRBJ2-1; 11 bases line up with TRBD1. Germline-derived CDR1 and CDR2 are ENHRY and SYGVKD. The V segment lost 6 bases and the J segment 4 bases; nucleotides outside the gene matches: 5. The CDR3 is 15 residues long. CDR3: CAIRDRGRGYNEQFF. The CDR3 bases are TGTGCCATCAGGGACAGGGGGCGTGGGTACAATGAGCAGTTCTTC.

The table lists this clonotype with a few counts. This rearrangement joins TRBV15 to TRBJ2-7; D gene ambiguous. V was trimmed by 1 base and J by 5 bases, leaving 9 bases between them. Per germline, CDR1 LNHNV and CDR2 YYDKDF (reference sequence). This CDR3 is built from 13 residues. CDR3 region: CATSRARLDEQYF. CDR3 bases: TGTGCCACCAGCAGAGCGAGGCTTGACGAGCAGTACTTC.

The chain recombines TRBV4-2 with TRBJ1-1; D gene ambiguous. This CDR3 region has 13 residues. Germline V gives CDR1 LGHNA, CDR2 YNFKEQ. The ends were cut back, 4 bases at V and 4 bases at J, with 10 bases in the middle. The CDR3 DNA sequence: TGTGCCAGCAGCCCCCTGGAAGTCACTGAAGCTTTCTTT. The encoded protein is CASSPLEVTEAFF.

J is TRBJ1-2 and V is TRBV7-9; 12 nucleotides align to TRBD1. J gave up 7 bases and V 5 bases, and 8 bases lay outside the gene matches. CDR3 length equals 15 residues. Germline CDR1 reads SEHNR; CDR2 reads FQNEAQ (reference sequence). CDR3 in amino acids: CASSQGQGARTGYTF. CDR3 DNA sequence: TGTGCCAGCAGCCAGGGACAGGGGGCGCGGACTGGCTACACCTTC.

The chain employs TRBV6-5 and TRBJ2-7, with TRBD1 matching over 7 bases. V gave up 4 bases and J gave up 3 bases; unmatched junction bases: 3. In germline, CDR1 is MNHEY, CDR2 SVGAGI. The CDR3 spans 13 residues. CDR3 sequence reads: CASSSTGSYEQYF. CDR3 sequence (DNA): TGTGCCAGCAGTTCGACAGGGAGCTACGAGCAGTACTTC.